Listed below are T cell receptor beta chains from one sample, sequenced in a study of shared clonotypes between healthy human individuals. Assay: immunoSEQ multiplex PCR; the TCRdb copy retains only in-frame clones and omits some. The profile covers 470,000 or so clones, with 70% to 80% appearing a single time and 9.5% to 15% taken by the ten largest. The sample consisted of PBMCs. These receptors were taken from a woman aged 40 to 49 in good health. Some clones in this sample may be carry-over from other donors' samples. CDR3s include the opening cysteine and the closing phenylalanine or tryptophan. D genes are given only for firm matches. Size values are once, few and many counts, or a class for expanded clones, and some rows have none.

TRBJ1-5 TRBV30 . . TGTGCCTGGAGCCGCAGTACCAATCAGCCCCAGCATTTT CAWSRSTNQPQHF
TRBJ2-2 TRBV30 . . TGTGCCTGGGGGAGGCTCGCGAACACCGGGGAGCTGTTTTTT CAWGRLANTGELFF
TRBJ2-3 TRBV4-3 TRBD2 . TGCGCCAGCAGCCAAGAGGGGCTAGCGGGAGGGTATACGCAGTATTTT CASSQEGLAGGYTQYF
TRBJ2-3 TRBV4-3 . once TGCGCCAGCAGCCAAGTGTGGCGGACATACACAGATACGCAGTATTTT CASSQVWRTYTDTQYF
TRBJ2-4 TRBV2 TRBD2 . TGTGCCAGCAGTGAAGCCGCCCTGGGCGGGAGGGCCGCCAAAAACATTCAGTACTTC CASSEAALGGRAAKNIQYF
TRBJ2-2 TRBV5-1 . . TGCGCCAGCAGCTTGGGCCCGAACACCGGGGAGCTGTTTTTT CASSLGPNTGELFF
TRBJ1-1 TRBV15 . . TGTGCCACCAGCAGAGGGGACACTGAAGCTTTCTTT CATSRGDTEAFF
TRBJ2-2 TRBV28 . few TGTGCCAGCAGCCGTCGGGGGCGGGAGCTGTTTTTT CASSRRGRELFF
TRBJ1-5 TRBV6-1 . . TGTGCCAGCACCACAGGAGAACATAGCAATCAGCCCCAGCATTTT CASTTGEHSNQPQHF
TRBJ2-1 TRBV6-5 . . TGTGCCAGCAGACCCATTAGGACCAATGAGCAGTTCTTC CASRPIRTNEQFF
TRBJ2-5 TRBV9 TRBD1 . TGTGCCAGCAGCGTAGCGGGGACAGGGCTTAATCCGGAGACCCAGTACTTC CASSVAGTGLNPETQYF
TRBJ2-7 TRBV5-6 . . TGTGCCAGCAGCTTGGGAGGGTACTACGAGCAGTACTTC CASSLGGYYEQYF
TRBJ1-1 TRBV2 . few TGTGCCAGCAGGCCCCTACCTAACACTGAAGCTTTCTTT CASRPLPNTEAFF
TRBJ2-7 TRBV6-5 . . TGTGCCAGCAGTTACCGCACAGGGCCCCTCCGCTACGAGCAGTACTTC CASSYRTGPLRYEQYF
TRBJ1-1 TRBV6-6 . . TGTGCCAGCAGTAATCAGATGGGGTACACAGAACAAGAAGCTTTCTTT CASSNQMGYTEQEAFF
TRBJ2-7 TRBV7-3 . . TGTGCCAGCAGCTTGAGGTCCGACCCGACCTACGAGCAGTACTTC CASSLRSDPTYEQYF